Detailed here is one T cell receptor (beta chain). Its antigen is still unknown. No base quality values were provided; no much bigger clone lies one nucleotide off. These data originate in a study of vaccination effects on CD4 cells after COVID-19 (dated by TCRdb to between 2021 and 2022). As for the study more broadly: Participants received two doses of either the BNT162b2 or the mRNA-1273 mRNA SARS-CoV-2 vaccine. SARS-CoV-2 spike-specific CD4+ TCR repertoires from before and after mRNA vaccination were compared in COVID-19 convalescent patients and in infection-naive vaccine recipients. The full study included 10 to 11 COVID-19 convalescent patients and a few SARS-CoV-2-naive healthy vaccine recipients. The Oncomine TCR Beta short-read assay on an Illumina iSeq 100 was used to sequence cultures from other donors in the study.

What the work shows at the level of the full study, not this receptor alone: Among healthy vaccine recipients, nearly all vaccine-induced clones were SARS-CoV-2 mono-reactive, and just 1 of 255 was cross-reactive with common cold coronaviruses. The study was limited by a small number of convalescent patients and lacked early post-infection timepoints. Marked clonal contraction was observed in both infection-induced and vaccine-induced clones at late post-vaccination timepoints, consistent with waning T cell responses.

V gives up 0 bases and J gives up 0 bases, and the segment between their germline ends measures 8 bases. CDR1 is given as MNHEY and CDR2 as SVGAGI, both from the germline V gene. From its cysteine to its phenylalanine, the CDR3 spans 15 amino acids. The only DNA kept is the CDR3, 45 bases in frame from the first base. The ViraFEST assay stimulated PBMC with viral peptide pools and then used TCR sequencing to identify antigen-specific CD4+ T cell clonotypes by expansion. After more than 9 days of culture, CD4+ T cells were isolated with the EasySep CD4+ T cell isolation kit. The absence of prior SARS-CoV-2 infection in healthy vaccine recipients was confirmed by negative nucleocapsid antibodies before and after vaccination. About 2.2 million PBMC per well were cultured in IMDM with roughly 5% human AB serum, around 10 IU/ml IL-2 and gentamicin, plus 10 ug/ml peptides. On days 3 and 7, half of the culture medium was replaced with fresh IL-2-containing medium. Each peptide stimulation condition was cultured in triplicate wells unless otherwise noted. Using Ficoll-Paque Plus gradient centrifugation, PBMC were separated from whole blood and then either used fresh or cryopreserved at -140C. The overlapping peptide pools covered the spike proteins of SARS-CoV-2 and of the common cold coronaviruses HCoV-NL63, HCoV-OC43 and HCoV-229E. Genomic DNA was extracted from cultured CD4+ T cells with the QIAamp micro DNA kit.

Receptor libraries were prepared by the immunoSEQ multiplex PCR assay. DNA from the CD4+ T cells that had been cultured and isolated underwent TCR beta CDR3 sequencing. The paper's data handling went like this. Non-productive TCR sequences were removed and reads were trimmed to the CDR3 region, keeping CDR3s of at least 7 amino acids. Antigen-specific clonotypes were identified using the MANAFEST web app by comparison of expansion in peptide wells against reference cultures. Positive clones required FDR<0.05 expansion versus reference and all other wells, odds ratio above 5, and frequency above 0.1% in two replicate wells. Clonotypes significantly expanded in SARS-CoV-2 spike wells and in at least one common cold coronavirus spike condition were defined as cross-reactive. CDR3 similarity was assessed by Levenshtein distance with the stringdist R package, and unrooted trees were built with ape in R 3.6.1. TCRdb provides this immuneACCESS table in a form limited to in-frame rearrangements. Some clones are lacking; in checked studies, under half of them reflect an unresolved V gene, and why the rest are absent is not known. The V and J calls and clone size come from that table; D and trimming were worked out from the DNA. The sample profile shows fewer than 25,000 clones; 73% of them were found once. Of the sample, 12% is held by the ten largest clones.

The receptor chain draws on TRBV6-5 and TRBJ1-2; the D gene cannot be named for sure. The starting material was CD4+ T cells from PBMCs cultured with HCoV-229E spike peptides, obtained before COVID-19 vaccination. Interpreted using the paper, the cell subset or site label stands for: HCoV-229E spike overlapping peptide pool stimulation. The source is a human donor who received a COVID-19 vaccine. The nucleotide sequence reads TGTGCCAGCAGTTACTCCGTGATCACTAACTATGGCTACACCTTC. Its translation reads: CASSYSVITNYGYTF.